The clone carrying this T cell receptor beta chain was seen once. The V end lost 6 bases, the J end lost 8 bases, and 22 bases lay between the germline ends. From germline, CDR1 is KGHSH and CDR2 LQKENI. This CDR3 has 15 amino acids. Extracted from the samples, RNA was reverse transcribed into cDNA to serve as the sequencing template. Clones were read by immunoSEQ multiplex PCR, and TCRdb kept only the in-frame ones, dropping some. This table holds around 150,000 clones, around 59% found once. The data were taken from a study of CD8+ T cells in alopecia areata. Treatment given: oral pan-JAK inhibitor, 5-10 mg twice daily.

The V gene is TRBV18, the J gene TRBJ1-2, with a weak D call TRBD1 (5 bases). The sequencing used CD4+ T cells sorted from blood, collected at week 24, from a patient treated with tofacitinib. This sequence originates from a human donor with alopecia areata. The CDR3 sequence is CASSLSLPRGGGYTF. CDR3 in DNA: TGTGCCAGCTCGCTCTCTTTACCCCGCGGGGGAGGCTACACCTTC.